These 19 T cell receptor beta chains came from one sample sequenced in a study of T-cell reconstitution after alpha-beta-depleted transplantation in children. Researchers prepared the TCRbeta library using unique molecular identifiers, the study reports. Via MiXCR, TCRdb re-called the PCR reads, giving one row per CDR3 protein. The table lists about 300,000 distinct CDR3 sequences, 10% of them singletons. The sample was PBMCs, taken before TCRalphabeta/CD19-depleted stem cell transplant. All receptors derive from a boy under three years old with acute myeloid leukemia, due to receive a stem cell transplant.

V usage is TRBV7-2 and J usage is TRBJ2-1; 7 bases fit TRBD2. The CDR3 consists of 15 residues. J gave up 5 bases and V 1 base, and 5 bases lay outside the gene matches. Germline loops: CDR1 SGHTA, CDR2 FQGNSA. The CDR3 loop is CASSLEAGFDNEQFF. DNA for the CDR3: TGTGCCAGCAGCTTAGAAGCGGGGTTCGACAATGAGCAGTTCTTC. Full variable domain (remainder filled in from reference TRBV7-2 and TRBJ2-1): GAGVSQSPSNKVTEKGKDVELRCDPISGHTALYWYRQSLGQGLEFLIYFQGNSAPDKSGLPSDRFSAERTGGSVSTLTIQRTQQEDSAVYLCASSLEAGFDNEQFFGPGTRLTVL.

This clonotype was seen a handful of times. The V call is TRBV2, the J call TRBJ2-7; D is uncertain. The CDR3 is 16 residues long. The V gene's germline CDR1 is SNHLY and CDR2 FYNNEI. V dropped 8 bases and J dropped 1 base, with 21 bases sitting between them. The CDR3 region is CASGRRHPPPSYEQYF. DNA of the CDR3: TGTGCCAGCGGCAGACGGCACCCCCCACCTTCCTACGAGCAGTACTTC.

This clonotype was seen many times. The gene calls are TRBV6-5 and TRBJ2-5, with D unresolved. Trimming shortened V by 3 bases and J by 2 bases, and 7 bases separated the two germline ends. The CDR3 is made up of 13 amino acids. Germline CDR1 and CDR2: MNHEY and SVGAGI. The CDR3 DNA reads TGTGCCAGCAGTTATCGGTTTCAAGAGACCCAGTACTTC. Its protein product is CASSYRFQETQYF.

In this sample, this clonotype turned up once. A read error may explain this, as a much larger clone is one base away. The chain joins TRBV28 to TRBJ2-7; D may be TRBD1 (5 bases). This CDR3 has 14 residues. Germline loops: CDR1 MDHEN, CDR2 SYDVKM. Trimming took off 1 base at V and 6 bases at J, with 13 bases between the two ends. The chain's CDR3 is CASSLLGRACEQYF. The CDR3 DNA follows: TGTGCCAGCAGTTTATTAGGCAGGGCATGCGAGCAGTACTTC.

The CDR3 protein is CASSSVLTGHQETQYF. The CDR3 DNA reads TGTGCCAGCTCTTCAGTTCTGACAGGTCACCAAGAGACCCAGTACTTC. The gene calls are TRBV27 and TRBJ2-5; a possible D gene is TRBD1 (6 bases). Germline CDR1 MNHEY, CDR2 SMNVEV (reference sequence). V lost 8 bases, J lost 0 bases, and 19 bases lay in between. The CDR3 is 16 residues long.

This clonotype was seen repeatedly, ten times or more. V gene TRBV5-1 combines with J gene TRBJ2-7, with D possibly being TRBD1 (6 bases). CDR1 is SGHRS and CDR2 is YFSETQ in the germline V gene. Deletions cut 0 bases from V and 4 bases from J, with 11 bases between. This CDR3 has 14 residues. CDR3 coding DNA: TGCGCCAGCAGCTTGGCAGGGGCGCAGTACGAGCAGTACTTC. Protein: CASSLAGAQYEQYF.

V and J are TRBV9 and TRBJ2-5; 10 nucleotides agree with TRBD2. Trimming cost V 3 bases and J 1 base; bases outside gene matches: 3. The CDR3 covers 15 residues. Germline lookup yields CDR1 SGDLS and CDR2 YYNGEE. CDR3 sequence reads: CASSEGLATQETQYF. CDR3 nucleotide sequence: TGTGCCAGCAGCGAGGGACTAGCGACCCAAGAGACCCAGTACTTC. The full variable domain, in which reference TRBV9 and TRBJ2-5 provide the parts outside the CDR3, is DSGVTQTPKHLITATGQRVTLRCSPRSGDLSVYWYQQSLDQGLQFLIQYYNGEERAKGNILERFSAQQFPDLHSELNLSSLELGDSALYFCASSEGLATQETQYFGPGTRLLVL.

This clonotype was observed at least ten times. The rearrangement links TRBV9 to TRBJ1-2, with D possibly TRBD1 on 5 matching bases. Looked up from germline, CDR1 is SGDLS and CDR2 is YYNGEE. Deletions cut 3 bases from V and 0 bases from J, with 6 bases between. This CDR3 is 13 amino acids long. The CDR3 region is CASSGTTNYGYTF. DNA of the CDR3: TGTGCCAGCAGCGGGACAACTAACTATGGCTACACCTTC.

This clonotype was detected ten times or more. This sequence joins TRBV29-1 and TRBJ1-2, with no clear D. The CDR3 is 12 residues long. V dropped 7 bases and J dropped 5 bases, with 14 bases sitting between them. Per the germline V gene, CDR1 is SQVTM and CDR2 is ANQGSEA. The CDR3 DNA reads TGCAGCGGCCTGGGCAGTCGGTATGGCTACACCTTC. Amino acid sequence: CSGLGSRYGYTF. The entire variable domain, with the rest obtained from reference TRBV29-1 and TRBJ1-2, is as follows: SAVISQKPSRDICQRGTSLTIQCQVDSQVTMMFWYRQQPGQSLTLIATANQGSEATYESGFVIDKFPISRPNLTFSTLTVSNMSPEDSSIYLCSGLGSRYGYTFGSGTRLTVV.

As concerns this clonotype: A much larger clone is a single base away; this may be a read error. This sequence joins TRBV7-8 and TRBJ2-4; TRBD1 agrees at 9 bases. CDR1 is SGHVS and CDR2 is FQNEAQ in the germline V gene. The CDR3 is 16 residues long. V shed 5 bases, J shed 5 bases, and the junction held 10 bases outside the gene matches. The CDR3 is CASSPRDRENQNIQYF. Here the CDR3 DNA reads TGTGCCAGCAGCCCCCGGGACAGGGAAAATCAAAACATTCAGTACTTC. Together with reference TRBV7-8 and TRBJ2-4, the CDR3 gives the full variable domain: GAGVSQSPRYKVAKRGQDVALRCDPISGHVSLFWYQQALGQGPEFLTYFQNEAQLDKSGLPSDRFFAERPEGSVSTLKIQRTQQEDSAVYLCASSPRDRENQNIQYFGAGTRLSVL.

The chain joins TRBV20-1 to TRBJ1-4, with TRBD1 matching over 11 bases. Per germline, CDR1 DFQATT and CDR2 SNEGSKA (reference sequence). CDR3 length equals 15 residues. V dropped 2 bases and J dropped 7; count of bases not matched to a gene: 6. The CDR3 loop is CSARSSGTGGEKLFF. The CDR3 DNA reads TGCAGTGCTAGATCATCCGGGACAGGGGGTGAAAAACTGTTTTTT.

This clonotype was seen many times. The chain has TRBV28 and TRBJ2-7; 9 bases fit TRBD1. The germline V gene has CDR1 MDHEN and CDR2 SYDVKM. V trimming: 1 base; J trimming: 4 bases; junction bases outside the gene matches: 8. The CDR3 is 16 residues long. The CDR3 sequence is CASSLSPGTGWYEQYF. CDR3 nucleotide sequence: TGTGCCAGCAGTTTATCCCCCGGGACAGGGTGGTACGAGCAGTACTTC.

Ten or more counts support this clonotype. The V gene is TRBV20-1, the J gene TRBJ1-1, with D tentatively TRBD1 (6 bases). Germline V gene lookup returns CDR1 DFQATT and CDR2 SNEGSKA (reference sequence). The CDR3 length is 13 residues. Trimming cost V 0 bases and J 7 bases, with 12 bases left between them. Here the CDR3 DNA reads TGCAGTGCTAGAGATGCGAGGGGGGATGAAGCTTTCTTT. This encodes CSARDARGDEAFF.

This clonotype was recorded at least ten times. This chain links TRBV12-3 or TRBV12-4 with TRBJ2-7; possible D gene TRBD1, 6 bases. The ends were cut back, 7 bases at V and 0 bases at J, with 10 bases in the middle. There are 13 residues in the CDR3. DNA of the CDR3: TGTGCCAGCACCCCGGACAGCTCCTACGAGCAGTACTTC. The encoded protein is CASTPDSSYEQYF.

The sample holds many counts of this clonotype. The J gene is TRBJ2-1, the V gene TRBV7-2; TRBD1 aligns across 7 bases. The CDR3 loop spans 13 amino acids. From germline, CDR1 is SGHTA and CDR2 FQGNSA. With 7 bases clipped from V and 4 bases from J, the junction kept 4 bases outside the gene matches. CDR3 DNA sequence: TGTGCCAGCACCGACAGGGATTACAATGAGCAGTTCTTC. This gives the protein CASTDRDYNEQFF. Supplemented by reference TRBV7-2 and TRBJ2-1, the full variable domain reads GAGVSQSPSNKVTEKGKDVELRCDPISGHTALYWYRQSLGQGLEFLIYFQGNSAPDKSGLPSDRFSAERTGGSVSTLTIQRTQQEDSAVYLCASTDRDYNEQFFGPGTRLTVL.

This clonotype was seen ten or more times. V usage is TRBV28 and J usage is TRBJ2-3; D unresolved. Germline V gene data show CDR1 as MDHEN and CDR2 as SYDVKM. The CDR3 runs to 14 residues. V was pared by 6 bases and J by 1 base, with 11 bases between. This CDR3 reads CASRVTSRTDTQYF. CDR3 DNA: TGTGCCAGCAGGGTTACGTCCCGCACAGATACGCAGTATTTT.

This clonotype came up many times. The rearrangement uses TRBV3-1 and TRBJ2-3; D call uncertain. CDR3 length equals 12 residues. Per germline, CDR1 LGHDT and CDR2 YNNKEL (reference sequence). V shed 4 bases and J shed 2 bases, with 4 bases lying between them. The CDR3 sequence: CASSPNTDTQYF. CDR3 nucleotides: TGTGCCAGCAGCCCCAACACAGATACGCAGTATTTT.

This clonotype was recorded at least ten times. The V and J genes are TRBV12-3 or TRBV12-4 and TRBJ1-5; 7 nucleotides line up with TRBD1. CDR3 length: 16 residues. The trim removed 4 bases at V and 5 bases at J, leaving 11 bases unmatched. The CDR3 coding sequence is TGTGCCAGCAGTTCCCCGGGGGACAGTCCTCATCAGCCCCAGCATTTT. Protein product: CASSSPGDSPHQPQHF.

Ten or more counts support this clonotype. V usage is TRBV9 and J usage is TRBJ2-5; 7 bases line up with TRBD1. The CDR3 runs to 16 residues. V lost 0 bases, J lost 1 base, and 6 bases stayed unmatched. The germline V gene encodes CDR1 SGDLS and CDR2 YYNGEE. CDR3 protein: CASSVAFGQAQETQYF. As DNA, the CDR3 is TGTGCCAGCAGCGTAGCCTTCGGACAGGCCCAAGAGACCCAGTACTTC. Variable domain in full (rest from reference TRBV9 and TRBJ2-5): DSGVTQTPKHLITATGQRVTLRCSPRSGDLSVYWYQQSLDQGLQFLIQYYNGEERAKGNILERFSAQQFPDLHSELNLSSLELGDSALYFCASSVAFGQAQETQYFGPGTRLLVL.